Below are 15 T cell receptor beta chains sequenced from a single sample in a study of blood T cell repertoires in COVID-19. Assay used: immunoSEQ multiplex PCR; TCRdb lists only in-frame clones, some missing. The data hold some 220,000 clones, with around 85% observed a single time. The sample consisted of PBMCs or T cells enriched from blood (not recorded which). Receptor source: a woman between 50 and 59 years old in a cohort exposed to, infected with or recovered from COVID-19 (not recorded which).

The chain uses TRBV12-3 or TRBV12-4 and TRBJ2-7; TRBD1 agrees at 7 bases. The CDR3 contains 13 residues. V shed 3 bases and J 7 bases; nucleotides not matched to a gene: 6. The chain's CDR3 is CASSFGRDREQYF. In DNA, the CDR3 is TGTGCCAGCAGTTTCGGACGGGACAGAGAGCAGTACTTC.

The V and J genes are TRBV7-3 and TRBJ1-5; tentatively, D is TRBD1 (6 bases). Per the germline V gene, CDR1 is SGHTA and CDR2 is FQGTGA. The CDR3 contains 18 residues. V lost 6 bases and J 2 bases, leaving 23 bases between the germline ends. CDR3 bases: TGTGCCAGCAGTGACAATTCAAGGGGGGGAATATGCAATCAGCCCCAGCATTTT. This codes for CASSDNSRGGICNQPQHF. The variable domain in full, with the rest retrieved from reference TRBV7-3 and TRBJ1-5, is GAGVSQTPSNKVTEKGKYVELRCDPISGHTALYWYRQSLGQGPEFLIYFQGTGAADDSGLPNDRFFAVRPEGSVSTLKIQRTERGDSAVYLCASSDNSRGGICNQPQHFGDGTRLSIL.

This chain connects TRBV5-5 to TRBJ2-5; D not certain. Trimming removed 4 bases from V and 5 bases from J, with 9 bases in between. The CDR3 spans 12 residues. The V gene's germline CDR1 is SGHKS and CDR2 YYEKEE (reference sequence). The CDR3 nucleotides read TGTGCCAGCAGCACACCCTTGGAGACCCAGTACTTC. This encodes CASSTPLETQYF.

This clone was seen just once. V is TRBV4-1 and J is TRBJ1-5; D unclear. The germline V and J ends were trimmed by 1 base and 7 bases, with 14 bases remaining between them. Germline CDR1 MGHRA, CDR2 YSYEKL. CDR3 length: 15 amino acids. The CDR3 bases are TGCGCCAGCAGCCAAGGTTCTCGGGATGGACAGCCCCAGCATTTT. This gives the protein CASSQGSRDGQPQHF.

The rearrangement links TRBV7-9 to TRBJ1-2, with TRBD1 matching over 11 bases. V shed 6 bases, J shed 2 bases, and the junction held 8 bases outside the gene matches. From germline, CDR1 is SEHNR and CDR2 FQNEAQ (reference sequence). The CDR3 has 16 residues. The CDR3 reads CASRRTGGDSNYGYTF. CDR3 bases: TGTGCCAGCAGGCGGACAGGGGGCGACTCGAACTATGGCTACACCTTC.

The V call is TRBV23-1, the J call TRBJ2-7; 8 bases are a match to TRBD1. TRBV23-1 qualifies as an ORF whose function is uncertain. The CDR3 loop spans 13 amino acids. The V gene end was trimmed by 10 bases and the J gene end by 1 base; junction bases not matched to a gene: 6. CDR3 DNA sequence: TGCGCCATCGCCCGGGACAGGTCCTACGAGCAGTACTTC. Translating gives CAIARDRSYEQYF.

This clone was seen once. The chain uses TRBV28 and TRBJ1-1, with D possibly matching TRBD1 (5 bases). The CDR3 runs 14 residues. Germline V lookup: CDR1 MDHEN, CDR2 SYDVKM. Trimming removed 2 bases from V and 10 bases from J, with 17 bases in between. The CDR3 protein is CASSLTGGMGRAFF. The CDR3, as DNA: TGTGCCAGCAGTTTAACAGGAGGGATGGGGAGAGCTTTCTTT.

This chain connects TRBV6-2 or TRBV6-3 to TRBJ1-5; the match to TRBD1 covers 7 bases. Per the germline V gene, CDR1 is MNHEY and CDR2 is SVGEGT. J lost 4 bases, V lost 6 bases, and 9 bases had no gene match. CDR3 size: 15 residues. CDR3 nucleotide sequence: TGTGCCAGCAGACCTACAGGGGTGAGTAATCAGCCCCAGCATTTT. This translates into CASRPTGVSNQPQHF.

This chain uses TRBV7-2 with TRBJ1-2; D not certain. The CDR3 consists of 13 residues. Trimming shortened V by 1 base and J by 8 bases, and 11 bases separated the two germline ends. The germline gives CDR1 SGHTA, CDR2 FQGNSA. The CDR3: CASSLVEGGGYTF. As DNA, the CDR3 is TGTGCCAGCAGCTTAGTAGAGGGAGGGGGCTACACCTTC.

The chain employs TRBV5-1 and TRBJ1-2; D is unclear. The germline V gene encodes CDR1 SGHRS and CDR2 YFSETQ. The CDR3 is 14 residues long. Between the trimmed V and J ends, which lost 2 bases and 7 bases, there was a span of 15 bases. As DNA, the CDR3 is TGCGCCAGCAGCTTCGAATCCAGCGGCAGTGGCTACACCTTC. Translating it yields CASSFESSGSGYTF.

A note on this clone: At the DNA level, this CDR3 is encoded by other sequences in the same sample as well. In DNA form, the CDR3 reads TGTGCCAGCAGCACCCAAGGGGGAACTGAAGCTTTCTTT. This encodes CASSTQGGTEAFF. The V gene is TRBV9, the J gene TRBJ1-1; tentative D call: TRBD1 (6 bases). V lost 4 bases, J lost 5 bases, and 12 bases lay in between. Germline values: CDR1 SGDLS, CDR2 YYNGEE. This CDR3 is 13 amino acids long. Full variable domain (outside the CDR3, taken from reference TRBV9 and TRBJ1-1): DSGVTQTPKHLITATGQRVTLRCSPRSGDLSVYWYQQSLDQGLQFLIQYYNGEERAKGNILERFSAQQFPDLHSELNLSSLELGDSALYFCASSTQGGTEAFFGQGTRLTVV.

This chain connects TRBV9 to TRBJ1-5; D is unresolved. The length of the CDR3 is 15 residues. CDR1 and CDR2 (germline): SGDLS, YYNGEE. Trimming shortened V by 0 bases and J by 2 bases, and 9 bases separated the two germline ends. The CDR3 here is CASSVGGGGNQPQHF. DNA of the CDR3: TGTGCCAGCAGCGTAGGAGGAGGTGGCAATCAGCCCCAGCATTTT. The variable domain in full, completed from reference TRBV9 and TRBJ1-5, reads DSGVTQTPKHLITATGQRVTLRCSPRSGDLSVYWYQQSLDQGLQFLIQYYNGEERAKGNILERFSAQQFPDLHSELNLSSLELGDSALYFCASSVGGGGNQPQHFGDGTRLSIL.

The V call is TRBV30, the J call TRBJ1-2, with a weak D call TRBD1 (5 bases). CDR3 length equals 14 residues. Looked up from germline, CDR1 is GTSNPN and CDR2 is SVGIG (reference sequence). Trimming removed 4 bases at V and 7 bases at J, with 19 bases between. The CDR3 loop reads CAWTKGPSIRGYTF. CDR3 DNA sequence: TGTGCCTGGACCAAGGGGCCCTCTATTCGTGGCTACACCTTC.

This clone came up once. The rearrangement joins TRBV5-5 to TRBJ2-7; D unclear. The ends were cut back, 5 bases at V and 6 bases at J, with 21 bases in the middle. The CDR3 totals 15 residues. Germline CDR1 and CDR2: SGHKS and YYEKEE (reference sequence). This chain's CDR3 is CASSNPLGRKFEQYF. The CDR3 coding sequence is TGTGCCAGCAGTAATCCATTGGGCAGAAAGTTCGAGCAGTACTTC. Full variable domain (rest looked up from reference TRBV5-5 and TRBJ2-7): DAGVTQSPTHLIKTRGQQVTLRCSPISGHKSVSWYQQVLGQGPQFIFQYYEKEERGRGNFPDRFSARQFPNYSSELNVNALLLGDSALYLCASSNPLGRKFEQYFGPGTRLTVT.

J is TRBJ2-6 and V is TRBV2; D not resolved. Trimming left V 5 bases short and J 1 base short, with 12 bases between. Per the germline V gene, CDR1 is SNHLY and CDR2 is FYNNEI. CDR3 length: 16 residues. The CDR3 region is CASSQSTESGANVLTF. The CDR3 DNA reads as TGTGCCAGCAGTCAAAGTACAGAATCTGGGGCCAACGTCCTGACTTTC.